This TCR beta chain was observed in a study of human T cells and chemical hapten exposure. Study overall: Slight volume differences across pooled libraries mainly accounted for varying per-sample TCR yields.

The time point is: pre-sensitization, week 0. Treatment specified: therapeutic diphenylcyclopropenone sensitization with weekly scalp DPC. Trimming took 3 bases from V and 2 from J, leaving 13 bases between them. The CDR3 extends over 15 amino acids. Germline CDR1 is SEHNR and CDR2 is FQNEAQ (reference sequence). TCRdb re-called the RACE reads through MiXCR, storing one row per CDR3 protein. The sample consists of around 60,000 distinct CDR3 sequences, around 7% of them appearing once. Sequenced material: whole blood, taken in connection with sensitization to the hapten diphenylcyclopropenone (DPC). The clonotype was recovered from a woman aged 25 to 39 with alopecia areata. Some clones in this sample may be carry-over from other donors' samples. J is TRBJ1-2 and V is TRBV7-9; no reliable D call. The CDR3 DNA sequence: TGTGCCAGCAGCTTCGGGCAGCCTCCGAACTATGGCTACACCTTC. Protein sequence: CASSFGQPPNYGYTF.